The 28 T cell receptor beta chains below all came from one sample that was sequenced in a study of blood T cell repertoires in COVID-19 (dated by TCRdb to the early 2020s). Libraries were prepared through the immunoSEQ multiplex PCR assay. This immuneACCESS table, as held by TCRdb, lists in-frame sequences with V and J called but not all clones. Of the missing ones, under half trace to an unresolved V gene in checked studies; the others have no known cause. The sample table records approximately 260,000 clones; roughly nine tenths of these occur just once. Approximately 7.5% of the sample belongs to the ten largest clones. The material sequenced was peripheral blood. The receptor source for this set is a man in his 60s who had recovered from COVID-19.

This chain joins TRBV4-2 and TRBJ1-5; the D is unclear. The CDR3 runs to 17 residues. The germline gives CDR1 LGHNA, CDR2 YNFKEQ. V dropped 0 bases and J dropped 3 bases, with 15 bases sitting between them. CDR3 coding DNA: TGTGCCAGCAGCCAAGATCCGGTGGGCGAAGACAATCAGCCCCAGCATTTT. Protein: CASSQDPVGEDNQPQHF.

The V and J genes are TRBV4-1 and TRBJ2-5; 7 bases fit TRBD2. Germline V gene data show CDR1 as MGHRA and CDR2 as YSYEKL. The V gene end was trimmed by 9 bases and the J gene end by 0 bases; junction bases not matched to a gene: 16. CDR3 length: 17 residues. The CDR3 sequence is CASSGEGGAWYQETQYF. The CDR3 DNA is TGCGCCAGTAGTGGGGAGGGAGGGGCTTGGTACCAAGAGACCCAGTACTTC.

The J gene is TRBJ1-5, the V gene TRBV19; D is undetermined. CDR3 size: 14 residues. V was cut by 3 bases and J by 0 bases, with 6 bases left in between. Germline V gene sequence: CDR1 LNHDA, CDR2 SQIVND (reference sequence). CDR3 nucleotides: TGTGCCAGTAGTATCGCGGATAGCAATCAGCCCCAGCATTTT. Protein sequence: CASSIADSNQPQHF.

The rearrangement joins TRBV5-1 to TRBJ2-7; a possible D gene is TRBD1 (6 bases). The length of the CDR3 is 14 residues. Germline values: CDR1 SGHRS, CDR2 YFSETQ. Trimming removed 4 bases from V and 2 bases from J, with 13 bases in between. The CDR3 DNA reads as TGCGCCAGCAGCGCGACAGGTACCCCCTACGAGCAGTACTTC. It is translated as CASSATGTPYEQYF.

About this clone: Other DNA sequences in this sample translate to the same CDR3. The V gene is TRBV5-1, the J gene TRBJ2-2, with 8 bases lining up with TRBD1. This CDR3 region has 15 residues. The ends lost 4 bases at V and 4 bases at J; junction bases unmatched: 6. Germline-derived CDR1 and CDR2 are SGHRS and YFSETQ. In nucleotides, the CDR3 is TGCGCCAGCAGCAGTAACAGGGGGTCCACCGGGGAGCTGTTTTTT. Protein sequence: CASSSNRGSTGELFF.

V usage is TRBV3-1 (or the pseudogene TRBV3-2) and J usage is TRBJ1-2, with D possibly matching TRBD1 (5 bases). Germline lookup yields CDR1 LGHDT and CDR2 YNNKEL (reference sequence). V was pared by 1 base and J by 8 bases, with 14 bases between. The CDR3 is 14 residues long. CDR3 sequence (DNA): TGTGCCAGCAGCCAAGGGGGCGCAATCCAAGGCTACACCTTC. Its protein is CASSQGGAIQGYTF.

The genes are TRBV12-3 or TRBV12-4 and TRBJ2-7, with no clear D. The CDR3 length is 13 residues. Trimming removed 5 bases at V and 2 bases at J, with 10 bases between. The chain's CDR3 is CASSPETAYEQYF. DNA of the CDR3: TGTGCCAGCAGTCCCGAGACTGCCTACGAGCAGTACTTC.

The chain uses TRBV5-5 and TRBJ2-2, with D possibly matching TRBD2 (6 bases). CDR1 and CDR2 from the germline V gene are SGHKS and YYEKEE (reference sequence). Trimming cost V 2 bases and J 3 bases, with 8 bases left between them. This CDR3 contains 14 residues. The DNA for the CDR3 is TGTGCCAGCAGCTTTGGGGGGTACACCGGGGAGCTGTTTTTT. This translates into CASSFGGYTGELFF.

The chain joins TRBV6-5 to TRBJ2-3; unclear D gene. This CDR3 comprises 15 residues. V was cut by 0 bases and J by 3 bases, with 10 bases left in between. Per germline, CDR1 MNHEY and CDR2 SVGAGI. For the CDR3, the DNA is TGTGCCAGCAGTTACTCGCCCTTACTTACAGATACGCAGTATTTT. Translated: CASSYSPLLTDTQYF.

Comments on this clone: Compared with germline, one end of the junction differs, possibly owing to a read error. The V gene is TRBV15, the J gene TRBJ1-5; no clear D. Germline V CDR1 and CDR2: LNHNV, YYDKDF (reference sequence). CDR3 length: 14 residues. The CDR3 loop is CATSRDTYNQPQHF. Here the CDR3 DNA reads TGTGCCACCAGCCGAGACACTTACAATCAGCCCCAGCATTTT.

The rearrangement uses TRBV4-1 and TRBJ1-1; the match to TRBD1 covers 8 bases. V dropped 0 bases and J dropped 7; count of bases not matched to a gene: 13. This CDR3 has 17 residues. The germline CDR1 and CDR2 sequences are MGHRA and YSYEKL. Here the CDR3 reads CASSQDLGQGGWGEAFF. The CDR3 DNA is TGCGCCAGCAGCCAAGATTTAGGACAGGGAGGCTGGGGTGAAGCTTTCTTT.

V and J are TRBV14 and TRBJ2-4, with D hard to call. This CDR3 has 14 amino acids. V lost 4 bases to trimming and J lost 9 bases, with 16 bases between them. CDR1 is SGHDN and CDR2 is FVKESK in the germline V gene. CDR3 sequence: CASSRSSPYGIQYF. CDR3 nucleotide sequence: TGTGCCAGCAGCCGGTCTAGTCCCTATGGCATTCAGTACTTC.

This chain links TRBV4-1 with TRBJ2-1; no clear D gene. V was cut by 0 bases and J by 10 bases, with 13 bases left in between. Per the germline V gene, CDR1 is MGHRA and CDR2 is YSYEKL. The length of the CDR3 is 14 residues. This CDR3 reads CASSQDLSFQEQFF. The DNA of the CDR3 is TGCGCCAGCAGCCAAGATTTGAGCTTTCAAGAGCAGTTCTTC.

The chain couples TRBV3-1 (or the pseudogene TRBV3-2) to TRBJ1-2; weak D call: TRBD1 (6 bases). CDR3 length: 12 amino acids. Germline loops: CDR1 LGHDT, CDR2 YNNKEL (reference sequence). V was clipped by 1 base and J by 8 bases, with 8 bases between them. The CDR3 spells CASSQAGAGYTF. The CDR3 coding sequence is TGTGCCAGCAGCCAAGCAGGGGCCGGCTACACCTTC.

The chain has TRBV4-1 and TRBJ2-1, with D possibly TRBD2 on 6 matching bases. V dropped 4 bases and J dropped 7 bases, with 14 bases sitting between them. CDR3 length: 14 amino acids. Germline V gene sequence: CDR1 MGHRA, CDR2 YSYEKL. The CDR3 coding sequence is TGCGCCAGCAGCCTTAGGCGCGGAGGGAATGAGCAGTTCTTC. Translating gives CASSLRRGGNEQFF.

The rearrangement joins TRBV6-5 to TRBJ1-6; TRBD1 might be the D (6 bases). Germline-derived CDR1 and CDR2 are MNHEY and SVGAGI. This CDR3 region has 14 residues. V lost 6 bases and J lost 7, with 13 bases in between. CDR3 coding DNA: TGTGCCAGCAGCCGAACAGGGTACAATTCACCCCTCCACTTT. This encodes CASSRTGYNSPLHF.

The V gene is TRBV19, the J gene TRBJ1-4; weak D call: TRBD1 (6 bases). The CDR3 length is 16 residues. CDR1 LNHDA and CDR2 SQIVND come from the germline V gene (reference sequence). The V end was cut by 3 bases, the J end by 1 base, with 12 bases between. CDR3 coding DNA: TGTGCCAGTAGTATGCCTCAGGGGATAACTAATGAAAAACTGTTTTTT. The encoded protein is CASSMPQGITNEKLFF. Looking up the rest from reference TRBV19 and TRBJ1-4 gives the full variable domain: DGGITQSPKYLFRKEGQNVTLSCEQNLNHDAMYWYRQDPGQGLRLIYYSQIVNDFQKGDIAEGYSVSREKKESFPLTVTSAQKNPTAFYLCASSMPQGITNEKLFFGSGTQLSVL.

The chain is built from TRBV9 and TRBJ2-5; tentatively, D is TRBD2 (5 bases). Germline V lookup: CDR1 SGDLS, CDR2 YYNGEE. Trimming shortened V by 0 bases and J by 1 base, and 10 bases separated the two germline ends. This CDR3 comprises 15 residues. The DNA of the CDR3 is TGTGCCAGCAGCGTAGCGGGAAACGGCCAAGAGACCCAGTACTTC. Translation gives CASSVAGNGQETQYF.

The V call is TRBV9, the J call TRBJ2-3; D uncertain. Germline V gene lookup returns CDR1 SGDLS and CDR2 YYNGEE. This CDR3 comprises 14 residues. Deletions cut 0 bases from V and 2 bases from J, with 7 bases between. The CDR3 coding sequence is TGTGCCAGCAGCGTAGGACAATCCACAGATACGCAGTATTTT. Its translation is CASSVGQSTDTQYF.

J is TRBJ1-5 and V is TRBV9, with 8 bases matching TRBD1. V trimming: 0 bases; J trimming: 7 bases; junction bases outside the gene matches: 3. Germline assignment: CDR1 SGDLS and CDR2 YYNGEE. The CDR3 length is 14 residues. CDR3 sequence reads: CASSVGTGWQPQHF. The CDR3 DNA sequence: TGTGCCAGCAGCGTAGGGACAGGGTGGCAGCCCCAGCATTTT.

V and J are TRBV4-1 and TRBJ1-2; D possibly corresponds to TRBD1 (5 bases). This CDR3 spans 15 amino acids. The V and J ends lost 1 base and 4 bases respectively, with 13 bases between them. Germline-derived CDR1 and CDR2 are MGHRA and YSYEKL. CDR3 region: CASSQVMTDIYGYTF. The DNA for the CDR3 is TGCGCCAGCAGCCAAGTCATGACAGACATCTATGGCTACACCTTC.

The chain couples TRBV28 to TRBJ1-2; 7 bases are shared with TRBD1. CDR3 length: 17 amino acids. With V trimmed by 2 bases and J by 5 bases, 14 bases remained unmatched. Germline assignment: CDR1 MDHEN and CDR2 SYDVKM. CDR3 region: CASSLNPTGRGGYGYTF. The CDR3 nucleotides are TGTGCCAGCAGTTTAAATCCGACAGGGAGAGGTGGTTATGGCTACACCTTC.

V usage is TRBV10-1 and J usage is TRBJ1-6; 7 bases match TRBD1. Germline loops: CDR1 WNHNN, CDR2 SYGVQD (reference sequence). The CDR3 loop spans 17 amino acids. The trim removed 4 bases at V and 5 bases at J, leaving 11 bases unmatched. The CDR3 spells CASSGPKGALDNSPLHF. The CDR3, as DNA: TGCGCCAGCAGTGGACCTAAGGGGGCCCTGGATAATTCACCCCTCCACTTT.

The rearrangement links TRBV2 to TRBJ2-1; 8 bases match TRBD2. V lost 6 bases and J lost 0; bases outside the gene matches: 4. The CDR3 extends over 15 amino acids. CDR1 and CDR2 (germline): SNHLY, FYNNEI. The chain's CDR3 is CASRRGASSYNEQFF. The CDR3, as DNA: TGTGCCAGCAGGCGGGGGGCGAGCTCCTACAATGAGCAGTTCTTC.

V and J are TRBV11-2 and TRBJ2-1, with 12 bases fitting TRBD2. V lost 0 bases and J lost 4; bases outside the gene matches: 7. Germline CDR1 is SGHAT and CDR2 is FQNNGV. CDR3 size: 18 residues. CDR3 amino acids: CASSLDRASGGVYNEQFF. The CDR3 nucleotides read TGTGCCAGCAGCTTAGATCGGGCTAGCGGGGGGGTTTACAATGAGCAGTTCTTC.

The V and J genes are TRBV5-6 and TRBJ2-1, with D possibly matching TRBD1 (5 bases). V gave up 4 bases and J gave up 0 bases, with 14 bases separating them. The CDR3 totals 16 residues. From germline, CDR1 is SGHDT and CDR2 YYEEEE. CDR3 coding DNA: TGTGCCAGCAGCCACCGCAGGGCCAGCTCCTACAATGAGCAGTTCTTC. This sequence encodes CASSHRRASSYNEQFF.

The V gene is TRBV18, the J gene TRBJ2-3; D is possibly TRBD1 (7 bases). This CDR3 region has 16 residues. The V and J ends lost 4 bases and 4 bases respectively, with 18 bases between them. In germline, CDR1 is KGHSH, CDR2 LQKENI. CDR3 sequence: CASSLLKIRGADTQYF. CDR3 nucleotide sequence: TGTGCCAGCTCACTCTTAAAGATCAGGGGGGCAGATACGCAGTATTTT.

This clone was counted at least ten times. The chain links TRBV7-9 to TRBJ1-2; no reliable D call. The ends were cut back, 0 bases at V and 2 bases at J, with 13 bases in the middle. CDR1 is SEHNR and CDR2 is FQNEAQ in the germline V gene (reference sequence). CDR3 size: 16 residues. The CDR3 reads CASSLALTRENYGYTF. The CDR3 DNA reads TGTGCCAGCAGCTTAGCGCTGACCCGGGAAAACTATGGCTACACCTTC. Using reference TRBV7-9 and TRBJ1-2 for the parts outside the CDR3, the full variable domain is DTGVSQNPRHKITKRGQNVTFRCDPISEHNRLYWYRQTLGQGPEFLTYFQNEAQLEKSRLLSDRFSAERPKGSFSTLEIQRTEQGDSAMYLCASSLALTRENYGYTFGSGTRLTVV.